The 4 T cell receptor beta chains presented below share a single source sample, sequenced in a study of tumour-infiltrating T cells in Burkitt lymphoma. The protocol was immunoSEQ multiplex PCR, while the TCRdb copy is restricted to in-frame clones and leaves out a portion. The profile shows more than 700 clones, roughly 21% of them singletons. The sequenced sample was tumor tissue. Receptors originate from a human donor with Burkitt lymphoma.

By share, this clone ranks as large. J is TRBJ1-1 and V is TRBV20-1; possible D gene TRBD1, 6 bases. Trimming removed 3 bases at V and 6 bases at J, with 8 bases between. In germline, CDR1 is DFQATT, CDR2 SNEGSKA (reference sequence). The CDR3 runs to 11 residues. The DNA of the CDR3 is TGCAGTGCTAGGTGGGGGCCTGAAGCTTTCTTT. Its translation is CSARWGPEAFF.

The rearrangement links TRBV5-6 to TRBJ2-3; TRBD2 agrees at 8 bases. The CDR3 is 12 residues long. Losses at the gene ends were 1 base for V and 15 bases for J; bases not matched to a gene: 7. Looked up from germline, CDR1 is SGHDT and CDR2 is YYEEEE. The CDR3 bases are TGTGCCAGCAGCTTGCGCGGGGGGCCTTGTTATTTT. Encoded protein: CASSLRGGPCYF.

In regard to this clone: One junction end disagrees with the germline gene, perhaps due to a read error. Other DNA sequences from this sample encode an identical CDR3 as well. The chain combines TRBV5-1 with TRBJ2-7, with 9 bases matching TRBD1. CDR1 is SGHRS and CDR2 is YFSETQ in the germline V gene. This CDR3 contains 14 residues. The CDR3 loop is CASSFDRGSGEQYF. The CDR3 DNA reads as TGCGCCAGCAGCTTTGACAGGGGGTCGGGAGAGCAATACTTC.

This clone is categorized as large. Other DNA sequences in this sample translate to the same CDR3. This rearrangement joins TRBV30 to TRBJ1-2; D is ambiguous. Germline V gene sequence: CDR1 GTSNPN, CDR2 SVGIG (reference sequence). This CDR3 comprises 15 residues. Trimming took 5 bases from V and 4 from J, leaving 20 bases between them. CDR3 loop: CAWSLEGGSSYGYTF. The CDR3 DNA is TGTGCCTGGTCCCTTGAGGGAGGATCTTCCTATGGCTACACCTTC. The variable domain in full, completed from reference TRBV30 and TRBJ1-2, reads SQTIHQWPATLVQPVGSPLSLECTVEGTSNPNLYWYRQAAGRGLQLLFYSVGIGQISSEVPQNLSASRPQDRQFILSSKKLLLSDSGFYLCAWSLEGGSSYGYTFGSGTRLTVV.